This T cell receptor beta chain is drawn from a study of Ad26.COV2.S vaccination and SARS-CoV-2 variants (dated by TCRdb to about 2021). Turning to the overall study: Vaccine-arm donors came from COV1001, a multicentre, randomized, double-blind, placebo-controlled phase I-IIa trial of Ad26.COV2.S in healthy adults. Dosing of Ad26.COV2.S was intramuscular, at either 5x10^10 or 1x10^11 viral particles, delivered as one shot or as two shots spaced 56 days apart. The specificity and breadth of SARS-CoV-2-reactive T cell receptors after Ad26.COV2.S vaccination were assessed by TCRbeta repertoire sequencing. The TCR-sequenced set comprised around 30 samples: roughly 19 Ad26.COV2.S vaccine recipients, 5 placebo recipients and 8 SARS-CoV-2 convalescent individuals. Trial participants were randomized into five groups of five: low-dose or high-dose Ad26.COV2.S given once or twice, or placebo on both occasions. Investigators did not know the trial group allocation while performing experiments and assessing outcomes.

The treatment or condition tag for this specimen amounts to: over 15 received Ad26.COV2.S at low or high dose, single or two shots; several received placebo; per-sample allocation not given. Repertoires of vaccine and placebo recipients were sequenced from samples taken on day 63 after the first injection. Cohort 1b enrolled around 23 adults aged 18-55 years at a single site in Boston, USA, between 29 July and 7 August 2020. Ad26.COV2.S consisted of a replication-incompetent adenovirus type 26 vector by which a prefusion-stabilized SARS-CoV-2 spike protein from the original Wuhan strain was expressed. The germline V gene provides CDR1 SGHRS and CDR2 YFSETQ. V gives up 2 bases and J gives up 2 bases, and the segment between their germline ends measures 12 bases. The CDR3 measures 15 amino acids from cysteine to phenylalanine. The CDR3 DNA has 45 bases and is translated from base 1. The investigation overall reported the following: Spike-specific TCR breadth was higher in Ad26.COV2.S recipients than in placebo recipients (P = 0.0014). After vaccination, substantial breadth of spike-specific CD8+ and CD4+ T cell responses was reported. Vaccine and placebo recipients had comparable non-spike TCR breadth, which fits with the vaccine containing only spike. Comparing responses between vaccine doses or regimens was not something the study was powered to do. The authors noted that total T cell responses may have been underestimated by the TCR breadth and depth analyses.

Concerning this clone itself: Its antigen target is currently unknown. No much larger clone exists at a distance of one base, and base qualities are not known.

The immunoSEQ Assay was the method used to sequence TCRbeta CDR3 regions. After extraction, genomic DNA underwent amplification by bias-controlled multiplex PCR, followed by high-throughput sequencing. Turning to the authors' computational methods: To quantify the absolute abundance of each unique TCRbeta CDR3 region, sequences were collapsed and filtered. Usable DNA was measured by amplifying reference genes present in all nucleated cells, and TCRbeta template counts were normalized to that usable DNA to estimate T cell fraction. Repertoire TCRs were annotated as SARS-CoV-2-specific when V gene, CDR3 amino acid sequence and J gene were exactly matched to a known reactive TCR set. The reference SARS-CoV-2 TCR set was obtained from MIRA and was filtered for enrichment in COVID-19-positive ImmuneCODE repertoires, whereby public or cross-reactive TCRs were removed. Using the MIRA antigens, annotated TCRs were further analysed by specific ORF or by position within an ORF. Depth was the summed frequency of annotated unique rearrangements, while breadth was defined as annotated unique rearrangements over total unique productive rearrangements. TCR breadth was compared between groups using two-sided Wilcoxon rank-sum tests. Imported from immuneACCESS, the table was reduced by TCRdb to in-frame sequences with V and J called. These copies leave out some clones; in studies compared against another copy, an unresolved V gene accounts for under half, and the cause of the remainder is not known. V and J calls and clone size are those listed in that table; D and trimming were worked out from the DNA. The sample records roughly 460,000 clones, 89% of which are singletons. The biggest ten clones account for more than 1.5% of the sample.

This receptor was obtained from a person aged 18 to 65 who received the Ad26.COV2.S COVID-19 vaccine or a placebo. The rearrangement combines TRBV5-1 with TRBJ2-3, with the D call tentatively TRBD1 or TRBD2, each fitting 5 bases. The input for sequencing was peripheral blood, taken in a trial of Ad26.COV2.S vaccine versus placebo. CDR3 reads: CASSFGGVLTDTQYF. The base sequence is TGCGCCAGCAGCTTTGGGGGAGTACTCACAGATACGCAGTATTTT.